This record concerns one TCR beta chain sequence. Germline loops: CDR1 SGHRS, CDR2 YFSETQ. The CDR3 length is 15 residues. V lost 4 bases to trimming and J lost 5 bases; unmatched junction nucleotides: 4. As handled by the study authors: For nucleated cells, counts were estimated from reference gene primer amplification. Sequencing was performed with immunoSEQ multiplex PCR; in TCRdb, only in-frame clones are kept and a portion is missing. The DNA gave D and trimming, while V, J and clone size come from that table. The sample includes about 94,000 clones, roughly 84% of them seen just once. The sample belongs to a study of blood T cell repertoires in COVID-19. Study information: Sources were T cells, B-cell-depleted T cells, or PBMCs; the material itself was cDNA or gDNA.

The sequence came from a man aged 55 to 69 with acute or convalescent COVID-19. The rearrangement uses TRBV5-1 and TRBJ2-1; 12 nucleotides align to TRBD2. Specimen: peripheral blood. CDR3 protein: CASSPSGGAHNEQFF. In DNA, the CDR3 is TGCGCCAGCAGCCCTAGCGGGGGGGCTCACAATGAGCAGTTCTTC.